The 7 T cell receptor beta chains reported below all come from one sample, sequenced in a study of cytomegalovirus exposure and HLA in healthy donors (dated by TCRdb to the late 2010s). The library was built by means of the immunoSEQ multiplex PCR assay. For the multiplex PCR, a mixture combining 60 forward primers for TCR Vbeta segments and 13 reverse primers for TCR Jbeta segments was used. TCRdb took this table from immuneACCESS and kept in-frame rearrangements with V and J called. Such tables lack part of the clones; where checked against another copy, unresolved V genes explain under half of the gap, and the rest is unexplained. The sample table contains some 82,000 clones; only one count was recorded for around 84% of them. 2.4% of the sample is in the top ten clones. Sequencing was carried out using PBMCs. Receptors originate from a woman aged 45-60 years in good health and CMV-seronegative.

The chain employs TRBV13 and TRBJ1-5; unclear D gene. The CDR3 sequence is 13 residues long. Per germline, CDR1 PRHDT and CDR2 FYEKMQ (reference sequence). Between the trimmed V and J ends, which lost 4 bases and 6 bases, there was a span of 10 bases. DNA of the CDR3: TGTGCCAGCAGCTGGTCTAACGGTCAGCCCCAGCATTTT. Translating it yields CASSWSNGQPQHF.

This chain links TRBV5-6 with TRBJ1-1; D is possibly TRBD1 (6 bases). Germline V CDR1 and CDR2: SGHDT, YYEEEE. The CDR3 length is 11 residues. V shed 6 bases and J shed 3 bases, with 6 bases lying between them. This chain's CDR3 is CASNRDTEAFF. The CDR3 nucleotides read TGTGCCAGCAACAGGGACACTGAAGCTTTCTTT.

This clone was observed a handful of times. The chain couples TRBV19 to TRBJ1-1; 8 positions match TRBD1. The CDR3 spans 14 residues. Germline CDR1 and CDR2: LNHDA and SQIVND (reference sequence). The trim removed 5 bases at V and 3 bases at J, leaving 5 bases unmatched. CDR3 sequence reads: CASSVSGGDTEAFF. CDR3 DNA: TGTGCCAGTAGTGTGTCAGGGGGCGACACTGAAGCTTTCTTT.

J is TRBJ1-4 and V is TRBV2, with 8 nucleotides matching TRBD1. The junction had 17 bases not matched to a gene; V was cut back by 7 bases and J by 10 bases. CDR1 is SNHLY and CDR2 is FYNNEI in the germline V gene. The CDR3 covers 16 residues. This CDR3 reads CASKVQGANPEGKLFF. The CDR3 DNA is TGTGCCAGCAAAGTCCAGGGGGCCAACCCTGAGGGAAAACTGTTTTTT.

The CDR3 DNA follows: TGCGCCAGCAGTCAATCCCAAGCGAACTCCTACGAGCAGTACGTC. Translation gives CASSQSQANSYEQYV. This chain links TRBV23-1 with TRBJ2-7; D remains unclear. TRBV23-1 is sorted into the ORF group, with uncertain function. The V end was cut by 0 bases, the J end by 0 bases, with 9 bases between. The CDR3 contains 15 residues.

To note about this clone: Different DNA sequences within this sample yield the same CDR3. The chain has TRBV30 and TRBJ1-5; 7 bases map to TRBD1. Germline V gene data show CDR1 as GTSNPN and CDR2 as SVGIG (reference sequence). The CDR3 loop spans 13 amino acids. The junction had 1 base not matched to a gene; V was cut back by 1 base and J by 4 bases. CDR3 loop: CAWSAQGNQPQHF. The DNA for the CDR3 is TGTGCCTGGAGTGCACAGGGGAATCAGCCCCAGCATTTT.

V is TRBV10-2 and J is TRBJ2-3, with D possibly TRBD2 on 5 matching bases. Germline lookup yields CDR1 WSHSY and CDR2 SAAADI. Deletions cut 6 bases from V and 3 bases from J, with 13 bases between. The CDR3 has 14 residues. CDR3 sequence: CASSPTGKTDTQYF. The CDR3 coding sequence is TGCGCCAGCAGCCCTACCGGGAAGACAGATACGCAGTATTTT.